Listed below are T cell receptor beta chains from one sample, sequenced in a study of vaccination effects on CD4 cells after COVID-19. Their recognized antigens are unknown. The protocol was immunoSEQ multiplex PCR, while the TCRdb copy is restricted to in-frame clones and leaves out a portion. In the table there are tens of thousands of clones, around 76% of which are singletons. Sample: CD4+ T cells from PBMCs cultured with HCoV-NL63 spike peptides, taken before COVID-19 vaccination. The receptors shown here come from a human donor who received a COVID-19 vaccine. Both conserved end residues are part of each CDR3. The D gene is left open where the match is weak. Clone size is shown for a subset of rows, as once, few, many or a class of expanded clone.

clone_size: .
cdr3_length: 16
j_call: TRBJ2-6
d_call: .
v_call: TRBV2
cdr3_aa: CASSGLDYSGANVLTF
cdr3_nt: TGTGCCAGCAGTGGTTTAGACTACTCTGGGGCCAACGTCCTGACTTTC

clone_size: .
cdr3_length: 14
j_call: TRBJ1-5
d_call: .
v_call: TRBV6-5
cdr3_aa: CASSSEYSNQPQHF
cdr3_nt: TGTGCCAGCAGTTCAGAATATAGCAATCAGCCCCAGCATTTT

clone_size: .
cdr3_length: 15
j_call: TRBJ1-2
d_call: .
v_call: TRBV5-1
cdr3_aa: CASSLQPQGGYGYTF
cdr3_nt: TGCGCCAGCAGCTTGCAACCACAGGGCGGCTATGGCTACACCTTC

clone_size: .
cdr3_length: 14
j_call: TRBJ2-1
d_call: TRBD2
v_call: TRBV12-5
cdr3_aa: CASGLVAGAGEQFF
cdr3_nt: TGTGCTAGTGGTTTGGTAGCGGGAGCGGGTGAGCAGTTCTTC

clone_size: .
cdr3_length: 13
j_call: TRBJ1-2
d_call: .
v_call: TRBV19
cdr3_aa: CASRIVGPYGYTF
cdr3_nt: TGTGCCAGTAGAATTGTAGGGCCTTATGGCTACACCTTC

clone_size: few
cdr3_length: 14
j_call: TRBJ1-2
d_call: TRBD1
v_call: TRBV7-8
cdr3_aa: CASSLAAGGYGYTF
cdr3_nt: TGTGCCAGCAGCTTAGCAGCAGGGGGGTATGGCTACACCTTC

clone_size: once
cdr3_length: 13
j_call: TRBJ1-4
d_call: .
v_call: TRBV12-3/TRBV12-4
cdr3_aa: CASRRGSTEKLFF
cdr3_nt: TGTGCCAGCAGACGGGGCTCTACTGAAAAACTGTTTTTT

clone_size: .
cdr3_length: 13
j_call: TRBJ1-1
d_call: .
v_call: TRBV5-6
cdr3_aa: CASSLGGKIEAFF
cdr3_nt: TGTGCCAGCAGCTTGGGGGGGAAGATTGAAGCTTTCTTT

clone_size: .
cdr3_length: 15
j_call: TRBJ2-5
d_call: .
v_call: TRBV18
cdr3_aa: CASSPPSLSQETQYF
cdr3_nt: TGTGCCAGCTCACCTCCGTCACTGAGCCAAGAGACCCAGTACTTC

clone_size: .
cdr3_length: 14
j_call: TRBJ1-1
d_call: TRBD1
v_call: TRBV5-5
cdr3_aa: CASSTDRRNTEAFF
cdr3_nt: TGTGCCAGCAGCACGGACAGGCGTAACACTGAAGCTTTCTTT

clone_size: .
cdr3_length: 15
j_call: TRBJ2-7
d_call: .
v_call: TRBV27
cdr3_aa: CASSLRDLPAYEQYF
cdr3_nt: TGTGCCAGCAGTTTAAGGGACCTTCCCGCCTACGAGCAGTACTTC